The T cell receptor (beta chain) described here comes from a study of T cells in Graves' hyperthyroidism and ophthalmopathy. Whole-study context: Upon initial diagnosis and before any treatment, peripheral blood was collected. Study findings and constraints: Most thyroid clonotypes expanded above 0.001 appeared in blood too.

Of note for this clonotype: The antigen remains undetermined.

Amplification of TCR beta CDR3 regions used RNA as the template. TCR CDR3 regions were first amplified by RT-PCR with HTBI primers. One entry per CDR3 protein results from TCRdb running MiXCR on the multiplex PCR reads. The sample consists of roughly 500,000 distinct CDR3 sequences, about 20% of them appearing once. This CDR3 is 17 amino acids long. V lost 1 base and J lost 6, with 20 bases in between. Germline lookup yields CDR1 SGDLS and CDR2 YYNGEE. The rearrangement joins TRBV9 to TRBJ2-1; D is undetermined. The sequencing input was blood. This clonotype was obtained from a woman in her 70s with Graves' ophthalmopathy. Here the CDR3 reads CASSVSPSWNLGNEQFF. The CDR3 DNA reads as TGTGCCAGCAGCGTAAGTCCCTCTTGGAATTTAGGCAATGAGCAGTTCTTC.